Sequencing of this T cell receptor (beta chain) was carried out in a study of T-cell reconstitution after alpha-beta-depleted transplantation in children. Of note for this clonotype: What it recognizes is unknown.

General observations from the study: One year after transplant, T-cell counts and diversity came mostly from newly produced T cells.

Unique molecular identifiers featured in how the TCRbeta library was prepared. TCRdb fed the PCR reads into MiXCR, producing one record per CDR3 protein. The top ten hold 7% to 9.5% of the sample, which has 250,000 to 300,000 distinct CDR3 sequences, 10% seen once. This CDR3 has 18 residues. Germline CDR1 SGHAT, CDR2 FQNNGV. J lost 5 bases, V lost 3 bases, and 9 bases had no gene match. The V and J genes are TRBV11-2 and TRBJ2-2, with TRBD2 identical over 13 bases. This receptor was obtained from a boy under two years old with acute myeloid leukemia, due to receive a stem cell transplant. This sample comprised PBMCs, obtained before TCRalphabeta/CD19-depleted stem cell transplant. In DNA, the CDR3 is TGTGCCAGCAGCTTCGGAAGACTAGCGGGAGGAAGTACCGGGGAGCTGTTTTTT. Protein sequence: CASSFGRLAGGSTGELFF.